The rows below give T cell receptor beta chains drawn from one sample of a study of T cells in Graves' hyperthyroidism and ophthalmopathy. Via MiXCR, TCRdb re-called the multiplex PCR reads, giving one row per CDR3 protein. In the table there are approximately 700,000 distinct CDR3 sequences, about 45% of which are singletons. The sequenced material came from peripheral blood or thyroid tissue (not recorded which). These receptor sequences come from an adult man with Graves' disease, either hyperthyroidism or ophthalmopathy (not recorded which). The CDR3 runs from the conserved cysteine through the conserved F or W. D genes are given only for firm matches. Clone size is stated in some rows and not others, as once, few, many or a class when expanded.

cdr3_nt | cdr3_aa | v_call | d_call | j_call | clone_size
TGTGCCATCAGCACCCTTGGCCCCACAGACCTCACAGATACGCAGTATTTT | CAISTLGPTDLTDTQYF | TRBV10-3 | . | TRBJ2-3 | once
TGTGCTAGGGTAGCGGGAGGAAATCACGAGCAGTACTTC | CARVAGGNHEQYF | TRBV7-7 | TRBD2 | TRBJ2-7 | few
TGTGCCAGCAGCTCCAGCGGGAGCCCAGATACGCAGTATTTT | CASSSSGSPDTQYF | TRBV7-1 | TRBD2 | TRBJ2-3 | .
TGTGCCAGCAGCCCGGACGGCCGCCACTTT | CASSPDGRHF | TRBV11-3 | . | TRBJ1-6 | .
TGTGCCAGCAGCTTACAGGGGAGATTTGATTACGAGCAGTACTTC | CASSLQGRFDYEQYF | TRBV11-1 | . | TRBJ2-7 | few
TGTGCCAGCAGCCCTGACAGGGACGAGCAGTACTTC | CASSPDRDEQYF | TRBV7-9 | TRBD1 | TRBJ2-7 | .
TGTGCCAGCAGGGAGGAGCAACGTTCACCCCTCCACTTT | CASREEQRSPLHF | TRBV2 | . | TRBJ1-6 | many
TGTGCCAGCAGCTTAGCAGATGGGGGTGGCAACGTCCTGACTTTC | CASSLADGGGNVLTF | TRBV7-8 | . | TRBJ2-6 | .
TGCGCCAGCAGCTCAAACTACGAGCAGTACTTC | CASSSNYEQYF | TRBV5-1 | . | TRBJ2-7 | many
TGTGCCAGCAGTCGGGGGACAACCTACGAGCAGTACTTC | CASSRGTTYEQYF | TRBV6-5 | . | TRBJ2-7 | many
TGTGCCAGCAGCTTAGAGTCAACAGAGAACACTGAAGCTTTCTTT | CASSLESTENTEAFF | TRBV7-2 | . | TRBJ1-1 | .
TGCGCCAGCAGACCCGGACAGGGGGCATTCGGGGAGCTGTTTTTT | CASRPGQGAFGELFF | TRBV5-1 | TRBD1 | TRBJ2-2 | few
TGCAGTGCTGGCGGGGACCTGCTACACTCCTACGAGCAGTACTTC | CSAGGDLLHSYEQYF | TRBV20-1 | . | TRBJ2-7 | .
TGTGCCAGCAGTCCCGGACTTAGCAATCAGCCCCAGCATTTT | CASSPGLSNQPQHF | TRBV2 | . | TRBJ1-5 | .
TGTGCCAGCAGTCCGACCCACTCCTACGAGCAGTACTTC | CASSPTHSYEQYF | TRBV12-3/TRBV12-4 | . | TRBJ2-7 | many
TGTGCCAGCAGCTTAGCGCGAGGAAGACAGGGGGGGACCCAGTACTTC | CASSLARGRQGGTQYF | TRBV7-2 | TRBD1 | TRBJ2-5 | .
TGCAGTGCTAAGACAGGGTTCACTGAAGCTTTCTTT | CSAKTGFTEAFF | TRBV20-1 | TRBD1 | TRBJ1-1 | few
TGCAGTGCTAGAGACGGCAGGGGGTCTGGCTACACCTTC | CSARDGRGSGYTF | TRBV20-1 | TRBD1 | TRBJ1-2 | few
TGTGCCAGCAGCCCCGCGTTGAGGGGGGGATATGGCTACACCTTC | CASSPALRGGYGYTF | TRBV7-8 | . | TRBJ1-2 | many
TGTGCCAGCAGCCAAGAACTTTTTTACGAGCAGTACTTC | CASSQELFYEQYF | TRBV9 | . | TRBJ2-7 | .
TGTGCCAGCAGCTTAGAAACAGATGGCTACACCTTC | CASSLETDGYTF | TRBV7-8 | . | TRBJ1-2 | many
TGTGCCAGTATCCAATCGGACAGGGATATGAGGAACACCTTC | CASIQSDRDMRNTF | TRBV7-8 | TRBD1 | TRBJ1-2 | .
TGTGCCAGCAGCGTTGGGTCCTACTACGAGCAGTACTTC | CASSVGSYYEQYF | TRBV9 | . | TRBJ2-7 | .